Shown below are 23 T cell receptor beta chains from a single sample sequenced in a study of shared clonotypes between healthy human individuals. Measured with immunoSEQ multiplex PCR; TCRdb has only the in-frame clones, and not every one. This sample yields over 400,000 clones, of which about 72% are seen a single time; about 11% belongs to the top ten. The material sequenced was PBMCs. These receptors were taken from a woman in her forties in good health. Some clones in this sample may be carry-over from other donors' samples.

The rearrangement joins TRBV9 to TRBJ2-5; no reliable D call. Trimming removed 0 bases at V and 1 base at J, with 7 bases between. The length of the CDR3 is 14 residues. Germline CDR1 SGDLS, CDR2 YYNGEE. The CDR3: CASSVGPTQETQYF. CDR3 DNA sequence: TGTGCCAGCAGCGTAGGACCAACCCAAGAGACCCAGTACTTC.

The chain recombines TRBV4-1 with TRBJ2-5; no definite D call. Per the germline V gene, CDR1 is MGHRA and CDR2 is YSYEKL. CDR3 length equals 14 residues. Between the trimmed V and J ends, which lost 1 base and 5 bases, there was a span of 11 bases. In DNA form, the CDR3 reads TGCGCCAGCAGCCAAGGGACGACGACTGAGACCCAGTACTTC. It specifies CASSQGTTTETQYF.

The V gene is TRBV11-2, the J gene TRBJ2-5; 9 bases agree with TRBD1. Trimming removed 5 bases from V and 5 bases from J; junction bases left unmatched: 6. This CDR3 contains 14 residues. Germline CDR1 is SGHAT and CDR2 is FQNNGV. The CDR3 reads CASSDRQGEETQYF. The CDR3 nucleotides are TGTGCCAGCAGCGACCGACAGGGGGAGGAGACCCAGTACTTC.

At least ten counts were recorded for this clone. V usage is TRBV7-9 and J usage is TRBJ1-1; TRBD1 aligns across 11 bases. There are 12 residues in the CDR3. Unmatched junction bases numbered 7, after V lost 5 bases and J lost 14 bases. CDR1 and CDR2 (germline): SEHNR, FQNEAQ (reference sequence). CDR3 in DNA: TGTGCCAGCAGCCCGGACAGGGGGCAATGGTTCTTT. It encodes CASSPDRGQWFF.

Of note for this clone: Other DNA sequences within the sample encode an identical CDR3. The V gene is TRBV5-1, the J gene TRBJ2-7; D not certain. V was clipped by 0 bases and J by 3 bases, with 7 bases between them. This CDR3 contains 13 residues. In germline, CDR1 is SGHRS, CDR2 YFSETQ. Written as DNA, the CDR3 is TGCGCCAGCAGCTTGGGGGATTACTACGAGCAGTACTTC. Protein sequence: CASSLGDYYEQYF.

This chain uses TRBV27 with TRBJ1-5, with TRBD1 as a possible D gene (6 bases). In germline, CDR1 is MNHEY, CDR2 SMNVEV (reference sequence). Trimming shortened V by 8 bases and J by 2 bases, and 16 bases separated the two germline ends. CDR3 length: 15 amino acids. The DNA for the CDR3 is TGTGCCAGCTCCACCAGGGGTTTTGGCAATCAGCCCCAGCATTTT. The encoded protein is CASSTRGFGNQPQHF.

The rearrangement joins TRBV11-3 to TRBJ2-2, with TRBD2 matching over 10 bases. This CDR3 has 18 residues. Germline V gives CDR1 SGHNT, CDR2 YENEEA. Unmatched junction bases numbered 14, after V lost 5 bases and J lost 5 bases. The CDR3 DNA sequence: TGTGCCAGCAGCCCCGGAGGTCTAGCGGGAGTAAGAACCGGGGAGCTGTTTTTT. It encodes CASSPGGLAGVRTGELFF.

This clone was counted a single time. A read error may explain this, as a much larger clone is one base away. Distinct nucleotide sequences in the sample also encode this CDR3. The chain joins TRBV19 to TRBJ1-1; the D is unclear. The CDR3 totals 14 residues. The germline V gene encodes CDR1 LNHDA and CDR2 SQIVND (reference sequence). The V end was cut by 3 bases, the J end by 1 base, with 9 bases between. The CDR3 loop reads CASSIPGKNTEAFF. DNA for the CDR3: TGTGCCAGTAGTATCCCGGGGAAGAACACTGAAGCTTTCTTT. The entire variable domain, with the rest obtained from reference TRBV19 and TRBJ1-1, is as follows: DGGITQSPKYLFRKEGQNVTLSCEQNLNHDAMYWYRQDPGQGLRLIYYSQIVNDFQKGDIAEGYSVSREKKESFPLTVTSAQKNPTAFYLCASSIPGKNTEAFFGQGTRLTVV.

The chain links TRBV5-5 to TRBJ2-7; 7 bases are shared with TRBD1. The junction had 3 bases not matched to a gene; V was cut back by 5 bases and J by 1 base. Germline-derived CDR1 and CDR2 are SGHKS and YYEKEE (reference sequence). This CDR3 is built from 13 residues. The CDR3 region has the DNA TGTGCCAGCAGTAGGGACAGATCCTACGAGCAGTACTTC. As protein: CASSRDRSYEQYF.

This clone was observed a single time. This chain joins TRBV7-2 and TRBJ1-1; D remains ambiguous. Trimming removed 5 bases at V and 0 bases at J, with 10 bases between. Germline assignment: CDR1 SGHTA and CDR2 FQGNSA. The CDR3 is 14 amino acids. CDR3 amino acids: CASSPGLLNTEAFF. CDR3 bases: TGTGCCAGCAGCCCCGGGCTCCTGAACACTGAAGCTTTCTTT.

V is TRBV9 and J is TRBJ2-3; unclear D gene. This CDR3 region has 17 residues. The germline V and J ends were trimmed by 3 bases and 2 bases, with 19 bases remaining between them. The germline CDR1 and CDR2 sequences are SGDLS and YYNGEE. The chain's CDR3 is CASSATGVSLPTDTQYF. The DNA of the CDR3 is TGTGCCAGCAGCGCCACTGGAGTGAGCCTCCCCACAGATACGCAGTATTTT. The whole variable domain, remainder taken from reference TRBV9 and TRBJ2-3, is DSGVTQTPKHLITATGQRVTLRCSPRSGDLSVYWYQQSLDQGLQFLIQYYNGEERAKGNILERFSAQQFPDLHSELNLSSLELGDSALYFCASSATGVSLPTDTQYFGPGTRLTVL.

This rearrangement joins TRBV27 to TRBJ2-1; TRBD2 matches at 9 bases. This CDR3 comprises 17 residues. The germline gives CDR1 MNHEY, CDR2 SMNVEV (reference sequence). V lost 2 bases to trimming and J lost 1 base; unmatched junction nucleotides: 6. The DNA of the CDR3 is TGTGCCAGCAGTTTAAGCCTAGCGGGACTATCCTACAATGAGCAGTTCTTC. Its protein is CASSLSLAGLSYNEQFF.

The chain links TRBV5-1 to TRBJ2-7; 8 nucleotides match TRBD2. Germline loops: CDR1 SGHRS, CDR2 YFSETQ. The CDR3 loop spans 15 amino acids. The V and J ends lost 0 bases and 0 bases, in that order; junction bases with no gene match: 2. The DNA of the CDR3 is TGCGCCAGCAGCTTGGTAGCGGGAAGCTCCTACGAGCAGTACTTC. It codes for CASSLVAGSSYEQYF. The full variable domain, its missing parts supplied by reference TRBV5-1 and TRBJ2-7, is KAGVTQTPRYLIKTRGQQVTLSCSPISGHRSVSWYQQTPGQGLQFLFEYFSETQRNKGNFPGRFSGRQFSNSRSEMNVSTLELGDSALYLCASSLVAGSSYEQYFGPGTRLTVT.

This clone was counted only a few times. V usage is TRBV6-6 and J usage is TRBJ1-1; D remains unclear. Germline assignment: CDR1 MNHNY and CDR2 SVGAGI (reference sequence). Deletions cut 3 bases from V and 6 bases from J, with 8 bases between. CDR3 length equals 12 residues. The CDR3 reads CASSYGFSEAFF. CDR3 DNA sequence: TGTGCCAGCAGTTATGGTTTCTCTGAAGCTTTCTTT.

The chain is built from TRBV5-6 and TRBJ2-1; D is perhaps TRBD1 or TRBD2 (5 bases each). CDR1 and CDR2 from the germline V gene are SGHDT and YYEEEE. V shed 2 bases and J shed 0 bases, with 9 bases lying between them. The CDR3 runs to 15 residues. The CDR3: CASSLGTYSYNEQFF. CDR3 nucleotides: TGTGCCAGCAGCTTAGGGACCTACTCCTACAATGAGCAGTTCTTC.

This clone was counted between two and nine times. CDR3: CASSLAGLKETQYF. Written as DNA, the CDR3 is TGTGCCAGCAGCTTAGCGGGGCTTAAAGAGACCCAGTACTTC. The V and J genes are TRBV7-2 and TRBJ2-5; D might be TRBD1 (5 bases). CDR1 is SGHTA, CDR2 FQGNSA, per germline. This CDR3 contains 14 residues. V was shortened by 0 bases and J by 3 bases, with 8 bases between the two germline ends.

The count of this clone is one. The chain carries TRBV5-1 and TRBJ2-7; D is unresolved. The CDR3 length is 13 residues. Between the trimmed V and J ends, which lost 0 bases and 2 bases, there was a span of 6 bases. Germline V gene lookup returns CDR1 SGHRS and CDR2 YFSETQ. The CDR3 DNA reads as TGCGCCAGCAGCTTGGCGACCGCCTACGAGCAGTACTTC. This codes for CASSLATAYEQYF. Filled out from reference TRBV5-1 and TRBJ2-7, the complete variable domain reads KAGVTQTPRYLIKTRGQQVTLSCSPISGHRSVSWYQQTPGQGLQFLFEYFSETQRNKGNFPGRFSGRQFSNSRSEMNVSTLELGDSALYLCASSLATAYEQYFGPGTRLTVT.

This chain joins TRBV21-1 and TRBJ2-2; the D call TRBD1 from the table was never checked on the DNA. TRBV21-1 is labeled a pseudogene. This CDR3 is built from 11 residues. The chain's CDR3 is CGSQGPGELFF. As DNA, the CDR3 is TGTGGCTCGCAGGGTCCCGGGGAGCTGTTTTTT.

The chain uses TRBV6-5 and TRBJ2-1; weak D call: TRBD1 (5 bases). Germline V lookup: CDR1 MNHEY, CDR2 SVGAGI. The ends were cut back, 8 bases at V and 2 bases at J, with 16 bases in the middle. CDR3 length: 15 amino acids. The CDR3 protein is CASGIPGRPYNEQFF. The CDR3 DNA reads TGTGCCAGCGGTATCCCAGGGCGGCCCTACAATGAGCAGTTCTTC.

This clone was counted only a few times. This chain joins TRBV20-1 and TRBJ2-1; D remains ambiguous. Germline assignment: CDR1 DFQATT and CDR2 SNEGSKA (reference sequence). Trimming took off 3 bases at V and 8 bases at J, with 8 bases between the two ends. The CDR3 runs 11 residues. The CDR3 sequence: CSASSFHEQFF. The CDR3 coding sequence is TGCAGTGCTAGTAGCTTCCATGAGCAGTTCTTC.

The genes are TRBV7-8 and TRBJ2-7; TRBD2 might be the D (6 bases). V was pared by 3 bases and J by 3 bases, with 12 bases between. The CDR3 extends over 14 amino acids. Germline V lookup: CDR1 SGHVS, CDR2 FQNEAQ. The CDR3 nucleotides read TGTGCCAGCAGCTTCGCTGGCGGGAACTACGAGCAGTACTTC. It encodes CASSFAGGNYEQYF. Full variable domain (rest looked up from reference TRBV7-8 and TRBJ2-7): GAGVSQSPRYKVAKRGQDVALRCDPISGHVSLFWYQQALGQGPEFLTYFQNEAQLDKSGLPSDRFFAERPEGSVSTLKIQRTQQEDSAVYLCASSFAGGNYEQYFGPGTRLTVT.

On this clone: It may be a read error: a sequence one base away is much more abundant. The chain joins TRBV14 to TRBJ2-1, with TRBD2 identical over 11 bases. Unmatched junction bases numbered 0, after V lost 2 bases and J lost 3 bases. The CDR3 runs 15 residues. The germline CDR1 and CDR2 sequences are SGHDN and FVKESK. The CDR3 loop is CASSQLAGGYNEQFF. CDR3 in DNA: TGTGCCAGCAGCCAACTAGCGGGAGGCTACAATGAGCAGTTCTTC. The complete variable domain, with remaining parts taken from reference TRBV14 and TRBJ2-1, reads EAGVTQFPSHSVIEKGQTVTLRCDPISGHDNLYWYRRVMGKEIKFLLHFVKESKQDESGMPNNRFLAERTGGTYSTLKVQPAELEDSGVYFCASSQLAGGYNEQFFGPGTRLTVL.

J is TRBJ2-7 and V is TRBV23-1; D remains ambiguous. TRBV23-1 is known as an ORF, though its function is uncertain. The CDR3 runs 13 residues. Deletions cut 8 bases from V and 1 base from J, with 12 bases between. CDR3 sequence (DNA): TGCGCCAGCCCCAGGATCTGGTCCTACGAGCAGTACTTC. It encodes CASPRIWSYEQYF.